This T cell receptor (beta chain) was sequenced during a study of blood T cell repertoires in COVID-19. Overall study: The United States, Italy and Spain provided the acute and convalescent COVID-19 samples. T cells, B-cell-depleted T cells, or PBMCs provided the cDNA or gDNA that served as material.

Authors' data handling: The assay estimated nucleated cells by amplifying reference gene primers. Some clones are missing from TCRdb's copy, which holds only in-frame ones; the method was immunoSEQ multiplex PCR. D and trimming were read from the DNA, whereas the V and J calls and clone size are those reported in that table. This repertoire shows hundreds of thousands of clones, more than 80% found once; its top ten account for over 0.75%. Membership in each cohort depended on participant-reported clinical history. This CDR3 spans 14 amino acids. The V and J ends lost 3 bases and 5 bases respectively, with 11 bases between them. Germline V gene data show CDR1 as MGHRA and CDR2 as YSYEKL.

This receptor was taken from a man aged 45-65 years who had been exposed to COVID-19. The chain employs TRBV4-1 and TRBJ1-5; D is possibly TRBD1 (5 bases). Sequenced input: PBMCs or T cells enriched from blood (not recorded which). The CDR3 nucleotides are TGCGCCAGCAGCCACGACAGTCTGTATCAGCCCCAGCATTTT. It specifies CASSHDSLYQPQHF.